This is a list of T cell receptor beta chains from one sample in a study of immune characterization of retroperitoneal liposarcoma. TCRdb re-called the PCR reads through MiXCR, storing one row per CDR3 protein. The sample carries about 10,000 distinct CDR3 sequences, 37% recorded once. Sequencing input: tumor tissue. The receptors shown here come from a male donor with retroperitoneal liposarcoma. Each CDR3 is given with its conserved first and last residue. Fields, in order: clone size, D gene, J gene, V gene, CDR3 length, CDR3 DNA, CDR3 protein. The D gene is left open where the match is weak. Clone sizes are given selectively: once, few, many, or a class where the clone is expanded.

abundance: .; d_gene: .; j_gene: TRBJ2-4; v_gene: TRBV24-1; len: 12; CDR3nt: TGTGCCACCAGTGAGGGCGGAAACATTCAGTACTTC; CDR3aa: CATSEGGNIQYF
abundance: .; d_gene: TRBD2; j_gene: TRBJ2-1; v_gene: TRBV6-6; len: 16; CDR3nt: TGTGCCAGCTGCTACATACGGACTAGTCGTGTTATTGAGCAGTTCTTC; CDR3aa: CASCYIRTSRVIEQFF
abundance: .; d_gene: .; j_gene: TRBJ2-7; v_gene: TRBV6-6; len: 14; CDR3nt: TGTGCCAGCAAGCCGGGACCGACTTCCTACGAGCAGTACTTC; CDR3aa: CASKPGPTSYEQYF
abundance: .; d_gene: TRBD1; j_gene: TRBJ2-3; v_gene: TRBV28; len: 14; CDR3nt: TGTGCCAGCAGTGACAGGGTTGCTTCAGATACGCAGTATTTT; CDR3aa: CASSDRVASDTQYF
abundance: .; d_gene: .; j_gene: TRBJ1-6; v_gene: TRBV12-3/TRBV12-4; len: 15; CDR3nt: TGTGCCAGCAGTACACAGGGAGCGCGAAATTCACCCCTCCACTTT; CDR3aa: CASSTQGARNSPLHF
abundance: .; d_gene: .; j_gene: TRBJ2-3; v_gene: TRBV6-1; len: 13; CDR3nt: TGTGCCACCGAGCGTGACCCGACAGATACGCAGTATTTT; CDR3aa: CATERDPTDTQYF
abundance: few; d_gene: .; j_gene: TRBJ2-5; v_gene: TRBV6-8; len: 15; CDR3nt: TGTGCCAGCAGTTACTCTGAACTAGCCTGGGAGACCCAGTACTTC; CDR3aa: CASSYSELAWETQYF
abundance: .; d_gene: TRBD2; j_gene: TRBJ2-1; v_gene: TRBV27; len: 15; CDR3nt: TGTGCCAGCAGTTTATCGGGGTTCGGGGGGAATGAGCAGTTCTTC; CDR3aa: CASSLSGFGGNEQFF
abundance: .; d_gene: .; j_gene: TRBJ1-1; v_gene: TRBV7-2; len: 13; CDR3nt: TGTGCCAGCAGCCCCTTCTTGAACACTGAAGCTTTCTTT; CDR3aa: CASSPFLNTEAFF
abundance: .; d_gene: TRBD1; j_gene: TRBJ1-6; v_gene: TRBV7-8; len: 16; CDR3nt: TGTGCCAGCAGCTTAGCCGGGACAGGGGCGGCCTCACCCCTCCACTTT; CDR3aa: CASSLAGTGAASPLHF
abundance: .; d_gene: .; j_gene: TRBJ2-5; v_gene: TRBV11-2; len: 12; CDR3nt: TGTGCCAGCAGCTTAGGGCGGAATGAGCAGTACTTC; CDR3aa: CASSLGRNEQYF
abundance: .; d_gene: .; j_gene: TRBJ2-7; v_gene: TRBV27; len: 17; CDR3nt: TGTGCCAGCAGTTTGGGGGGGGAGACAGGGTTGGCCTACGAGCAGTACTTC; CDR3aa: CASSLGGETGLAYEQYF
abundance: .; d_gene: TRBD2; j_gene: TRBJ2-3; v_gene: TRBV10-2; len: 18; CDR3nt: TGCGCCAGCAGTGAGCCCCGTGGGACTAGCGGCGATGGGGATACGCAGTATTTT; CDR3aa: CASSEPRGTSGDGDTQYF
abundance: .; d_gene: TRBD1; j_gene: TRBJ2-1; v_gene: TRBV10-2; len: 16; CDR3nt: TGCGCCAGCAGGGGACAGGGTTTGTTCCCCACCTACGAGCAGTTCTTC; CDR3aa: CASRGQGLFPTYEQFF
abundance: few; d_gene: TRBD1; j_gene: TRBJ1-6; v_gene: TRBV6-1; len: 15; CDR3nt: TGTGCCAGCATCGCCCGGGACAGAATAAGGGCACCCCTCCACTTT; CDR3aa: CASIARDRIRAPLHF
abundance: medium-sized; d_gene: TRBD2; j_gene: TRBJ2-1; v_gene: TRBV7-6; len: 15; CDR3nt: TGTGCCAGCAGCCCTCGGACTAGCGGCAACAATGAGCAGTTCTTC; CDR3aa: CASSPRTSGNNEQFF
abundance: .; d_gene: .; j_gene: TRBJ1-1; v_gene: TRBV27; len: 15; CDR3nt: TGTGCCAGCAGTTTATCTCACCCCAGGGTCACTGAAGCTTTCTTT; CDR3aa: CASSLSHPRVTEAFF